What follows are 6 T cell receptor beta chains derived from one specimen sequenced in a study of T cell repertoires in cytomegalovirus infection. TCRdb independently ran MiXCR on the reads; one entry per CDR3 protein. Counted here are hundreds of thousands of distinct CDR3 sequences, 25% to 35% occurring once; the ten biggest clones make up roughly 16%. No cognate antigen is known for these TCRs. This sample comprised cultured PBMCs, obtained from culture after CMV antigen stimulation. These receptors were obtained from a human donor in good health (CMV status not recorded). Some clones in this sample may be carry-over from other donors' samples.

This clonotype was detected only a few times. The chain is built from TRBV7-2 and TRBJ2-7; 8 nucleotides align to TRBD2. This CDR3 has 15 residues. CDR1 SGHTA and CDR2 FQGNSA come from the germline V gene. V gave up 1 base and J gave up 4 bases; unmatched junction bases: 6. The CDR3 here is CASSLDGTRNYEQYF. The DNA for the CDR3 is TGTGCCAGCAGCTTAGACGGGACTAGAAATTACGAGCAGTACTTC.

In this sample, this clonotype turned up a few times. The chain joins TRBV2 to TRBJ2-3; the match to TRBD2 covers 15 bases. Per germline, CDR1 SNHLY and CDR2 FYNNEI. CDR3 size: 17 residues. With 5 bases clipped from V and 2 bases from J, the junction kept 5 bases outside the gene matches. CDR3 nucleotides: TGTGCCAGCAGTACCGGACTAGCGGGAGGGCCCACAGATACGCAGTATTTT. Its protein product is CASSTGLAGGPTDTQYF.

The genes are TRBV10-2 and TRBJ2-1, with D possibly called TRBD1 or TRBD2 (5 bases each). The V gene lost 0 bases and the J gene lost 13 bases, with 13 bases spanning the gap. Germline values: CDR1 WSHSY, CDR2 SAAADI. The CDR3 is 13 residues long. CDR3 protein: CASSESGFRDQFF. CDR3 in DNA: TGCGCCAGCAGTGAGTCGGGTTTTCGGGACCAGTTCTTC.

The genes are TRBV12-3 or TRBV12-4 and TRBJ2-1; TRBD2 aligns across 8 bases. The CDR3 spans 15 residues. J gave up 7 bases and V 5 bases, and 10 bases lay outside the gene matches. The CDR3 nucleotides are TGTGCCAGCAGTCCGGGAGGGCTCGGTTCTAATGAGCAGTTCTTC. It encodes CASSPGGLGSNEQFF.

The V gene is TRBV7-6, the J gene TRBJ2-1; 14 bases line up with TRBD2. CDR1 and CDR2 (germline): SGHVS, FNYEAQ. This CDR3 is 15 amino acids long. V lost 5 bases, J lost 8 bases, and 5 bases stayed unmatched. CDR3 region: CASSPTSGRADEQFF. The CDR3 nucleotides are TGTGCCAGCAGCCCGACTAGCGGGAGGGCCGATGAGCAGTTCTTC.

The chain links TRBV12-3 or TRBV12-4 to TRBJ1-1; a weak D match, TRBD1 (5 bases). The CDR3 runs 16 residues. The ends were cut back, 1 base at V and 0 bases at J, with 12 bases in the middle. As DNA, the CDR3 is TGTGCCAGCAGTTTAGTGGGGACTGGCATGAACACTGAAGCTTTCTTT. It codes for CASSLVGTGMNTEAFF.